The present entry profiles one T cell receptor (beta chain) with its context. Authors' methods: By means of reference gene primer amplification, nucleated cell counts were estimated. Sequencing used immunoSEQ multiplex PCR; TCRdb keeps in-frame clones, though not all of them. V and J calls and clone size are copied from that table; D and trimming were computed from the DNA. The sample holds 300,000 to 450,000 clones, roughly 86% seen once. This sample is part of a study of blood T cell repertoires in COVID-19. Study information: Both acute and convalescent COVID-19 samples were obtained from the United States, Italy and Spain. Sources were T cells, B-cell-depleted T cells, or PBMCs; the material itself was cDNA or gDNA.

Trimming took off 10 bases at V and 3 bases at J, with 16 bases between the two ends. The CDR3 spans 14 residues. Per germline, CDR1 MDHEN and CDR2 SYDVKM. Sequences were obtained from peripheral blood. The source of this sequence is a woman aged 25 to 39 with COVID-19, enrolled during active disease. The chain recombines TRBV28 with TRBJ2-1, with D possibly matching TRBD1 (6 bases). CDR3 region: CATCGQPHYNEQFF. CDR3 nucleotide sequence: TGTGCCACCTGCGGACAGCCCCACTACAATGAGCAGTTCTTC.